The 21 T cell receptor beta chains given below trace back to one sample, sequenced in a study of T cell responses to AZD1222 COVID-19 vaccine. Method: immunoSEQ multiplex PCR; TCRdb's copy keeps in-frame clones and lacks some. The sample yields around 200,000 clones, roughly 93% seen once. Specimen: peripheral blood, collected on day 0 of AZD1222 vaccination. The receptors stem from an adult in good health.

The CDR3 loop is CASSPQKGTGTGGFGYGYTF. CDR3 sequence (DNA): TGTGCCAGCAGCCCTCAAAAGGGGACGGGGACAGGGGGCTTCGGTTATGGCTACACCTTC. The chain combines TRBV27 with TRBJ1-2, with 12 bases lining up with TRBD1. There are 20 residues in the CDR3. Germline lookup yields CDR1 MNHEY and CDR2 SMNVEV (reference sequence). Unmatched junction bases numbered 22, after V lost 6 bases and J lost 5 bases.

The CDR3 nucleotides read TGTGCCAGCAGCTTAGTTGTGCAGGCCTACACCGGGGAGCTGTTTTTT. Its protein product is CASSLVVQAYTGELFF. This chain links TRBV13 with TRBJ2-2; no clear D. CDR1 and CDR2 from the germline V gene are PRHDT and FYEKMQ (reference sequence). This CDR3 is built from 16 residues. V gave up 1 base and J gave up 3 bases, with 12 bases separating them.

The V gene is TRBV9, the J gene TRBJ2-3, with 8 bases that match TRBD2. The ends lost 0 bases at V and 5 bases at J; junction bases unmatched: 8. The CDR3 has 16 residues. Germline V gene sequence: CDR1 SGDLS, CDR2 YYNGEE. CDR3 amino acids: CASSVDRGGAGDTQYF. The CDR3, as DNA: TGTGCCAGCAGCGTAGACCGGGGGGGGGCCGGAGATACGCAGTATTTT.

V usage is TRBV19 and J usage is TRBJ1-6; D may be TRBD1 (6 bases). The CDR3 sequence is 16 residues long. V shed 6 bases and J shed 0 bases, with 12 bases lying between them. From germline, CDR1 is LNHDA and CDR2 SQIVND (reference sequence). CDR3 sequence: CASRRDTSSYNSPLHF. The CDR3 DNA reads as TGTGCCAGTAGGCGGGACACCAGCTCCTATAATTCACCCCTCCACTTT.

CDR3 sequence (DNA): TGCGCCAGCAGCTTATTAGAAGGGAAAAAGGAAGCTTTCTTT. It encodes CASSLLEGKKEAFF. The rearrangement joins TRBV5-1 to TRBJ1-1; D is unclear. V lost 2 bases, J lost 8 bases, and 16 bases lay in between. The CDR3 runs 14 residues. Germline CDR1 reads SGHRS; CDR2 reads YFSETQ.

In nucleotides, the CDR3 is TGTGCCAGCAGAACAGCAATGGGACTAGCGGGAGTTGGTGAGCAGTACTTC. Protein sequence: CASRTAMGLAGVGEQYF. V usage is TRBV28 and J usage is TRBJ2-7; 14 nucleotides match TRBD2. The V segment lost 6 bases and the J segment 7 bases; nucleotides outside the gene matches: 14. This CDR3 contains 17 residues. The V gene's germline CDR1 is MDHEN and CDR2 SYDVKM.

The genes are TRBV4-2 and TRBJ1-2, with 12 positions matching TRBD1. Germline assignment: CDR1 LGHNA and CDR2 YNFKEQ. The length of the CDR3 is 16 residues. With 0 bases clipped from V and 8 bases from J, the junction kept 7 bases outside the gene matches. CDR3 loop: CASSQDLGQGAGGYTF. DNA of the CDR3: TGTGCCAGCAGCCAAGACCTGGGACAGGGGGCAGGCGGCTACACCTTC.

CDR3 in DNA: TGCGCCAGCACCCCGGGACAGTCCTATGGCTACACCTTC. Residues: CASTPGQSYGYTF. The V gene is TRBV5-1, the J gene TRBJ1-2; 7 nucleotides agree with TRBD1. The V and J ends lost 6 bases and 4 bases, in that order; junction bases with no gene match: 6. Germline V gene sequence: CDR1 SGHRS, CDR2 YFSETQ. The CDR3 is 13 amino acids.

The rearrangement joins TRBV2 to TRBJ1-5; D remains ambiguous. The CDR3 is made up of 14 amino acids. Germline CDR1 reads SNHLY; CDR2 reads FYNNEI. The ends were cut back, 3 bases at V and 4 bases at J, with 10 bases in the middle. The CDR3 is CASSDRTINQPQHF. The CDR3 bases are TGTGCCAGCAGTGACCGGACGATTAATCAGCCCCAGCATTTT. Full variable domain (rest looked up from reference TRBV2 and TRBJ1-5): EPEVTQTPSHQVTQMGQEVILRCVPISNHLYFYWYRQILGQKVEFLVSFYNNEISEKSEIFDDQFSVERPDGSNFTLKIRSTKLEDSAMYFCASSDRTINQPQHFGDGTRLSIL.

V gene TRBV2 combines with J gene TRBJ1-2; no clear D. The CDR3 totals 10 residues. Trimming took 10 bases from V and 7 from J, leaving 10 bases between them. Germline values: CDR1 SNHLY, CDR2 FYNNEI. CDR3 nucleotides: TGTGCCAACAAAAGAGGTGGCTACACCTTC. It encodes CANKRGGYTF. Filled out from reference TRBV2 and TRBJ1-2, the complete variable domain reads EPEVTQTPSHQVTQMGQEVILRCVPISNHLYFYWYRQILGQKVEFLVSFYNNEISEKSEIFDDQFSVERPDGSNFTLKIRSTKLEDSAMYFCANKRGGYTFGSGTRLTVV.

In regard to this clone: Different DNA sequences within this sample yield the same CDR3. The genes are TRBV3-1 (or the pseudogene TRBV3-2) and TRBJ1-3; no definite D call. Deletions cut 1 base from V and 4 bases from J, with 2 bases between. Per the germline V gene, CDR1 is LGHDT and CDR2 is YNNKEL (reference sequence). This CDR3 contains 12 residues. The CDR3 DNA is TGTGCCAGCAGCCAAGGCGGAAACACCATATATTTT. It codes for CASSQGGNTIYF.

The chain carries TRBV11-2 and TRBJ1-2; 8 bases match TRBD1. The CDR3 sequence is 15 residues long. Germline CDR1 and CDR2: SGHAT and FQNNGV. The V and J ends lost 3 bases and 4 bases, in that order; junction bases with no gene match: 7. Here the CDR3 reads CASSLAGTGIYGYTF. As DNA, the CDR3 is TGTGCCAGCAGCTTGGCCGGGACAGGCATCTATGGCTACACCTTC.

V and J are TRBV5-1 and TRBJ2-7, with TRBD1 identical over 7 bases. The germline V gene has CDR1 SGHRS and CDR2 YFSETQ. V dropped 5 bases and J dropped 3; count of bases not matched to a gene: 14. There are 16 residues in the CDR3. CDR3 DNA sequence: TGCGCCAGCAGGTGGTACGGGACAGTTGGTAACTACGAGCAGTACTTC. Translated, it gives CASRWYGTVGNYEQYF.

The DNA for the CDR3 is TGTGCCAGCAGCCCCAAACGGGGGCTCGGATTAAATGAGCAGTTCTTC. Its protein is CASSPKRGLGLNEQFF. This rearrangement joins TRBV7-6 to TRBJ2-1; D possibly matches TRBD1 or TRBD2 (6 bases each). V was shortened by 5 bases and J by 7 bases, with 21 bases between the two germline ends. This CDR3 comprises 16 residues. CDR1 and CDR2 (germline): SGHVS, FNYEAQ. Full variable domain (missing parts from reference TRBV7-6 and TRBJ2-1): GAGVSQSPRYKVTKRGQDVALRCDPISGHVSLYWYRQALGQGPEFLTYFNYEAQQDKSGLPNDRFSAERPEGSISTLTIQRTEQRDSAMYRCASSPKRGLGLNEQFFGPGTRLTVL.

The count of this clone is one. J is TRBJ2-1 and V is TRBV3-1 (or the pseudogene TRBV3-2), with D perhaps matching TRBD2 (6 bases). V lost 1 base to trimming and J lost 0 bases, with 10 bases between them. In germline, CDR1 is LGHDT, CDR2 YNNKEL (reference sequence). The CDR3 length is 16 residues. The CDR3 is CASSQAGVGSYNEQFF. In DNA, the CDR3 is TGTGCCAGCAGCCAAGCGGGAGTTGGCTCCTACAATGAGCAGTTCTTC.

The genes are TRBV18 and TRBJ1-4, with TRBD1 matching 9 bases. The CDR3 covers 17 residues. J lost 8 bases, V lost 2 bases, and 12 bases had no gene match. Germline assignment: CDR1 KGHSH and CDR2 LQKENI. CDR3 sequence: CASSPNPNRGRREKLFF. The CDR3 DNA reads as TGTGCCAGCTCACCAAATCCTAACAGGGGGCGGCGGGAAAAACTGTTTTTT.

The chain employs TRBV10-3 and TRBJ1-5; D uncertain. Trimming took 5 bases from V and 6 from J, leaving 14 bases between them. Germline V gene sequence: CDR1 ENHRY, CDR2 SYGVKD. This CDR3 has 14 amino acids. Here the CDR3 DNA reads TGTGCCATCAGTCGTGACGGTCCCGGTCAGCCCCAGCATTTT. This translates into CAISRDGPGQPQHF.

The genes are TRBV7-7 and TRBJ2-2, with 11 positions matching TRBD1. The CDR3 contains 14 residues. The V segment lost 5 bases and the J segment 6 bases; nucleotides outside the gene matches: 2. The V gene's germline CDR1 is SSHAT and CDR2 FNYEAQ (reference sequence). CDR3 in amino acids: CASSQGQGAGELFF. CDR3 coding DNA: TGTGCCAGCAGCCAGGGACAGGGGGCCGGGGAGCTGTTTTTT.

The chain joins TRBV2 to TRBJ1-1, with D hard to call. V dropped 5 bases and J dropped 6 bases, with 7 bases sitting between them. CDR1 SNHLY and CDR2 FYNNEI come from the germline V gene. The CDR3 has 11 residues. CDR3 in amino acids: CASSTSAEAFF. The DNA of the CDR3 is TGTGCCAGCAGTACCTCCGCTGAAGCTTTCTTT. Looking up the rest from reference TRBV2 and TRBJ1-1 gives the full variable domain: EPEVTQTPSHQVTQMGQEVILRCVPISNHLYFYWYRQILGQKVEFLVSFYNNEISEKSEIFDDQFSVERPDGSNFTLKIRSTKLEDSAMYFCASSTSAEAFFGQGTRLTVV.

The chain employs TRBV9 and TRBJ2-3; 8 positions agree with TRBD2. CDR1 is SGDLS, CDR2 YYNGEE, per germline. The CDR3 is made up of 15 amino acids. Trimming took 3 bases from V and 6 from J; bases not matched to a gene: 9. Written as DNA, the CDR3 is TGTGCCAGCAGCGAGAAAGCGGGGGCCCGGGATACGCAGTATTTT. It codes for CASSEKAGARDTQYF.

The chain has TRBV11-2 and TRBJ1-1, with 10 bases identical to TRBD1. The CDR3 length is 17 residues. Losses at the gene ends were 1 base for V and 4 bases for J; bases not matched to a gene: 9. The V gene's germline CDR1 is SGHAT and CDR2 FQNNGV. The CDR3 DNA follows: TGTGCCAGCAGCTTAGGCTTGACAGGGGGCGATCTCACTGAAGCTTTCTTT. Translation: CASSLGLTGGDLTEAFF.